Listed below are T cell receptor beta chains from one sample, sequenced in a study of glioma-infiltrating T cells. TCRdb ran MiXCR on the multiplex PCR reads and lists one entry per CDR3 protein. Counted here are fewer than 250,000 distinct CDR3 sequences, about 32% occurring once; the ten biggest clones make up around 20%. The material sequenced was glioma tissue, nonneoplastic brain tissue, or PBMCs (not recorded which). Receptors were obtained from a human donor with low-grade glioma or glioblastoma, undergoing nonglioma brain surgery, or in good health (not recorded which). Both conserved end residues are part of each CDR3. Each record gives: clone size, D gene, J gene, V gene, CDR3 protein, CDR3 DNA. The D gene is left open where the match is weak. The size entry is marked missing in some rows and otherwise reads once, few, many or a size class.

size: NA
D: TRBD2
J: TRBJ2-7
V: TRBV6-2/TRBV6-3
CDR3: CASTLGGSGSFYEQYF
DNA: TGTGCCAGCACCCTCGGGGGTAGCGGGAGTTTCTACGAGCAGTACTTC

size: many
D: NA
J: TRBJ2-5
V: TRBV20-1
CDR3: CSTPNRQGGETQYF
DNA: TGCAGTACCCCGAACCGACAGGGAGGAGAGACCCAGTACTTC

size: many
D: NA
J: TRBJ1-4
V: TRBV10-3
CDR3: CAISESKTPGGNEKLFF
DNA: TGTGCCATCAGTGAGTCTAAGACTCCCGGTGGGAATGAAAAACTGTTTTTT

size: many
D: NA
J: TRBJ2-1
V: TRBV11-2
CDR3: CASSITHLDEQFF
DNA: TGTGCCAGCAGCATTACCCACTTGGATGAGCAGTTCTTC

size: NA
D: TRBD1
J: TRBJ2-3
V: TRBV6-5
CDR3: CASSWTGGSTDTQYF
DNA: TGTGCCAGCAGTTGGACAGGGGGGAGCACAGATACGCAGTATTTT

size: few
D: NA
J: TRBJ1-1
V: TRBV19
CDR3: CASSMLGGLDTEAFF
DNA: TGTGCCAGTAGTATGCTCGGGGGGTTGGACACTGAAGCTTTCTTT

size: NA
D: NA
J: TRBJ1-2
V: TRBV12-3/TRBV12-4
CDR3: CASSYNGGMDGYTF
DNA: TGTGCCAGCAGTTACAACGGGGGGATGGACGGCTACACCTTC

size: many
D: NA
J: TRBJ2-3
V: TRBV19
CDR3: CASSIGALRPTDTQYF
DNA: TGTGCCAGTAGTATAGGGGCTCTCCGTCCCACAGATACGCAGTATTTT

size: few
D: NA
J: TRBJ2-7
V: TRBV13
CDR3: CASSSQGISYEQYF
DNA: TGTGCCAGCAGCTCCCAGGGTATCTCCTACGAGCAGTACTTC

size: many
D: NA
J: TRBJ1-1
V: TRBV20-1
CDR3: CSASWAGNTEAFF
DNA: TGCAGTGCTAGTTGGGCGGGGAACACTGAAGCTTTCTTT

size: many
D: TRBD2
J: TRBJ2-3
V: TRBV18
CDR3: CASSPRHTSGTVADTQYF
DNA: TGTGCCAGCTCCCCCCGCCACACTAGCGGGACGGTCGCAGATACGCAGTATTTT

size: many
D: TRBD2
J: TRBJ2-3
V: TRBV6-6
CDR3: CASSYYASGMTDTQYF
DNA: TGTGCCAGCAGTTACTACGCTAGCGGGATGACAGATACGCAGTATTTT

size: many
D: TRBD1
J: TRBJ2-3
V: TRBV6-2/TRBV6-3
CDR3: CASRRPGQVTDTQYF
DNA: TGTGCCAGCAGACGCCCGGGACAGGTCACAGATACGCAGTATTTT

size: NA
D: NA
J: TRBJ2-5
V: TRBV7-2
CDR3: CASSHEVGAETQYF
DNA: TGTGCCAGCAGCCACGAGGTGGGGGCGGAGACCCAGTACTTC

size: many
D: TRBD1
J: TRBJ2-7
V: TRBV29-1
CDR3: CSAQGQGGSYEQYF
DNA: TGCAGCGCCCAGGGACAGGGAGGATCCTACGAGCAGTACTTC

size: NA
D: NA
J: TRBJ2-7
V: TRBV6-2/TRBV6-3
CDR3: CASGTWRSYEQYF
DNA: TGTGCCAGCGGTACCTGGCGCTCCTACGAGCAGTACTTC

size: many
D: NA
J: TRBJ1-5
V: TRBV4-1
CDR3: CASSQVTTALNQPQHF
DNA: TGCGCCAGCAGCCAAGTAACGACAGCCCTCAATCAGCCCCAGCATTTT

size: many
D: TRBD2
J: TRBJ2-7
V: TRBV6-6
CDR3: CASSYYGLGGNEQYF
DNA: TGTGCCAGCAGTTACTATGGACTAGGAGGGAACGAGCAGTACTTC

size: few
D: NA
J: TRBJ2-7
V: TRBV12-3/TRBV12-4
CDR3: CASSFRPPELADEQYF
DNA: TGTGCCAGCAGTTTTCGTCCCCCCGAGCTGGCAGACGAGCAGTACTTC

size: NA
D: NA
J: TRBJ2-7
V: TRBV6-6
CDR3: CASRTQGYEQYF
DNA: TGTGCCAGCAGGACACAGGGCTACGAGCAGTACTTC

size: NA
D: TRBD1
J: TRBJ1-6
V: TRBV5-1
CDR3: CASSLQGQNSPLHF
DNA: TGCGCCAGCAGCCTGCAGGGACAGAATTCACCCCTCCACTTT

size: NA
D: NA
J: TRBJ1-1
V: TRBV6-2/TRBV6-3
CDR3: CASSWHRGAGIVAEAFF
DNA: TGTGCCAGCAGTTGGCACCGGGGGGCAGGCATCGTCGCTGAAGCTTTCTTT

size: many
D: TRBD2
J: TRBJ2-3
V: TRBV20-1
CDR3: CSAPAQAGGPDTQYF
DNA: TGCAGTGCCCCCGCCCAAGCGGGAGGGCCAGATACGCAGTATTTT

size: NA
D: TRBD2
J: TRBJ2-3
V: TRBV25-1
CDR3: CASSALAGGDTDTQYF
DNA: TGTGCCAGCAGTGCTCTAGCGGGAGGCGACACAGATACGCAGTATTTT

size: many
D: TRBD1
J: TRBJ1-2
V: TRBV4-3
CDR3: CASSQRQGFGYTF
DNA: TGCGCCAGCAGCCAGAGACAGGGATTTGGCTACACCTTC

size: NA
D: NA
J: TRBJ1-1
V: TRBV6-6
CDR3: CVNRSYSTEAFF
DNA: TGTGTCAACAGGTCGTATAGCACTGAAGCTTTCTTT

size: NA
D: NA
J: TRBJ2-7
V: TRBV2
CDR3: CAGQSGTSIYEQYF
DNA: TGTGCCGGACAAAGTGGGACAAGCATTTACGAGCAGTACTTC

size: many
D: TRBD1
J: TRBJ1-1
V: TRBV7-2
CDR3: CASSRLRGQDTEAFF
DNA: TGTGCCAGCAGCCGACTCAGGGGGCAAGACACTGAAGCTTTCTTT

size: NA
D: NA
J: TRBJ2-7
V: TRBV12-3/TRBV12-4
CDR3: CASSLSLERQYF
DNA: TGTGCCAGCAGTTTAAGTCTGGAAAGGCAGTACTTC

size: many
D: NA
J: TRBJ1-1
V: TRBV12-3/TRBV12-4
CDR3: CASSLTGFTEAFF
DNA: TGTGCCAGCAGTTTAACTGGGTTCACTGAAGCTTTCTTT

size: NA
D: TRBD1
J: TRBJ1-1
V: TRBV19
CDR3: CTSRQGNTEAFF
DNA: TGTACCAGTAGACAGGGGAACACTGAAGCTTTCTTT

size: many
D: TRBD1
J: TRBJ1-2
V: TRBV28
CDR3: CASRRGTGPHGYTF
DNA: TGTGCCAGCAGGCGCGGGACAGGGCCGCATGGCTACACCTTC

size: many
D: NA
J: TRBJ1-1
V: TRBV7-2
CDR3: CASSPLGGDTEAFF
DNA: TGTGCCAGCAGCCCCTTAGGGGGGGACACTGAAGCTTTCTTT

size: NA
D: TRBD1
J: TRBJ1-2
V: TRBV12-3/TRBV12-4
CDR3: CASSPTGPGGYTF
DNA: TGTGCCAGCAGTCCGACAGGGCCGGGGGGCTACACCTTC

size: many
D: NA
J: TRBJ2-3
V: TRBV7-2
CDR3: CASSLFGGAYTDTQYF
DNA: TGTGCCAGCAGCTTATTTGGAGGGGCCTACACAGATACGCAGTATTTT

size: NA
D: NA
J: TRBJ2-1
V: TRBV20-1
CDR3: CLSRDAISSSYTEQFF
DNA: TGCCTGTCTAGAGATGCGATTTCGAGCTCCTACACTGAGCAGTTCTTC

size: few
D: NA
J: TRBJ2-7
V: TRBV7-9
CDR3: CASSLLRNGQTVYSYEQYF
DNA: TGTGCCAGCAGCTTACTTCGGAACGGACAGACCGTCTACTCCTACGAGCAGTACTTC

size: NA
D: TRBD1
J: TRBJ1-5
V: TRBV28
CDR3: CASLLGQRNQPQHF
DNA: TGTGCCAGCCTTCTGGGACAGCGCAATCAGCCCCAGCATTTT

size: once
D: NA
J: TRBJ2-1
V: TRBV24-1
CDR3: CATGDPLAEQFF
DNA: TGCGCCACCGGTGATCCCCTAGCCGAGCAGTTCTTC

size: few
D: TRBD2
J: TRBJ2-2
V: TRBV9
CDR3: CASSVPAGGAGELFF
DNA: TGTGCCAGCAGCGTACCAGCGGGAGGTGCCGGGGAGCTGTTTTTT

size: once
D: NA
J: TRBJ2-7
V: TRBV7-9
CDR3: CASSRGTHSYEQYF
DNA: TGTGCCAGCAGCCGAGGGACACATTCCTACGAGCAGTACTTC

size: NA
D: NA
J: TRBJ2-7
V: TRBV15
CDR3: CATSTHGLNEQYF
DNA: TGTGCCACCAGCACGCACGGACTCAACGAGCAGTACTTC

size: many
D: TRBD2
J: TRBJ2-1
V: TRBV20-1
CDR3: CSAILSGRTYNEQFF
DNA: TGCAGTGCGATCCTTAGCGGGCGAACCTACAATGAGCAGTTCTTC

size: many
D: NA
J: TRBJ2-1
V: TRBV6-1
CDR3: CASVQRRGNEQFF
DNA: TGTGCCAGCGTACAGCGGAGAGGGAATGAGCAGTTCTTC

size: many
D: NA
J: TRBJ2-7
V: TRBV6-2/TRBV6-3
CDR3: CASRRGQLRADEQYF
DNA: TGTGCCAGCAGGAGAGGACAACTACGGGCCGACGAGCAGTACTTC

size: few
D: NA
J: TRBJ2-7
V: TRBV6-1
CDR3: CASSPSYGSGQGQSSYEQYF
DNA: TGTGCCAGCAGTCCCTCCTACGGCTCCGGCCAGGGACAATCCTCCTACGAGCAGTACTTC

size: NA
D: NA
J: TRBJ1-5
V: TRBV30
CDR3: CAWSEYSNQPQHF
DNA: TGTGCCTGGAGTGAGTATAGCAATCAGCCCCAGCATTTT

size: many
D: NA
J: TRBJ1-1
V: TRBV29-1
CDR3: CSVERGNTEAFF
DNA: TGCAGCGTTGAAAGGGGGAACACTGAAGCTTTCTTT

size: NA
D: TRBD2
J: TRBJ2-3
V: TRBV20-1
CDR3: CSATGTSGTYTDTQYF
DNA: TGCAGTGCTACGGGAACTAGCGGGACTTACACAGATACGCAGTATTTT

size: many
D: NA
J: TRBJ1-5
V: TRBV20-1
CDR3: CSASRRDSNQPQHF
DNA: TGCAGTGCTAGCCGGAGAGATAGCAATCAGCCCCAGCATTTT

size: many
D: NA
J: TRBJ1-6
V: TRBV4-1
CDR3: CASSQEGGYNSPLHF
DNA: TGCGCCAGCAGCCAAGAAGGGGGCTATAATTCACCCCTCCACTTT

size: many
D: NA
J: TRBJ2-1
V: TRBV28
CDR3: CASSLRDITLTSEQFF
DNA: TGTGCCAGCAGTTTACGGGACATAACTCTTACTAGTGAGCAGTTCTTC

size: many
D: TRBD1
J: TRBJ1-6
V: TRBV28
CDR3: CASNGQGYNSPLHF
DNA: TGTGCCAGCAACGGACAGGGATATAATTCACCCCTCCACTTT

size: few
D: NA
J: TRBJ2-3
V: TRBV4-2
CDR3: CASSRTTGLSTDTQYF
DNA: TGTGCCAGCAGCCGGACTACGGGACTCAGCACAGATACGCAGTATTTT